These T cell receptor beta chains were read from a single sample in a study of cytomegalovirus exposure and HLA in healthy donors. The data were produced by immunoSEQ multiplex PCR, yet TCRdb's version contains in-frame clones alone and is incomplete. The sample lists roughly 100,000 clones; around 70% were seen once. The specimen was PBMCs. These receptors came from a boy aged 5-17 years in good health and CMV-seronegative. Each CDR3 is given with its conserved first and last residue. The D gene is left open where the match is weak. Expanded clones are given a class, and other clones once, few, many or no size at all.

clone_size: -
j_call: TRBJ1-5
v_call: TRBV6-5
d_call: TRBD1
cdr3_aa: CASHRGKGQPQHF
cdr3_nt: TGTGCCAGCCACAGGGGGAAGGGTCAGCCCCAGCATTTT

clone_size: -
j_call: TRBJ2-3
v_call: TRBV28
d_call: TRBD1
cdr3_aa: CASSSSGQPLTDTQYF
cdr3_nt: TGTGCCAGCAGTTCCTCGGGACAGCCTCTCACAGATACGCAGTATTTT

clone_size: -
j_call: TRBJ2-7
v_call: TRBV5-1
d_call: TRBD1
cdr3_aa: CASSPRGQEDEQYF
cdr3_nt: TGCGCCAGCAGCCCACGCGGACAGGAAGACGAGCAGTACTTC

clone_size: -
j_call: TRBJ2-2
v_call: TRBV10-3
d_call: -
cdr3_aa: CAMTTAANTGELFF
cdr3_nt: TGTGCCATGACGACAGCCGCGAACACCGGGGAGCTGTTTTTT

clone_size: -
j_call: TRBJ1-4
v_call: TRBV19
d_call: -
cdr3_aa: CASSMQGMGEKLFF
cdr3_nt: TGTGCCAGTAGTATGCAGGGGATGGGAGAAAAACTGTTTTTT

clone_size: -
j_call: TRBJ1-2
v_call: TRBV11-2
d_call: -
cdr3_aa: CASSLYTGLNYGYTF
cdr3_nt: TGTGCCAGCAGCTTATATACAGGCCTTAACTATGGCTACACCTTC

clone_size: -
j_call: TRBJ2-3
v_call: TRBV7-2
d_call: TRBD2
cdr3_aa: CASSLAGYTDTQYF
cdr3_nt: TGTGCCAGCAGCCTAGCGGGCTACACAGATACGCAGTATTTT

clone_size: -
j_call: TRBJ2-2
v_call: TRBV6-1
d_call: -
cdr3_aa: CASSSRANTGELFF
cdr3_nt: TGTGCCAGCAGTTCAAGAGCGAACACCGGGGAGCTGTTTTTT

clone_size: -
j_call: TRBJ2-1
v_call: TRBV29-1
d_call: -
cdr3_aa: CSVRSGVSSYNEQFF
cdr3_nt: TGCAGCGTTAGAAGCGGCGTTAGCTCCTACAATGAGCAGTTCTTC

clone_size: few
j_call: TRBJ1-4
v_call: TRBV19
d_call: -
cdr3_aa: CASTPGATNEKLFF
cdr3_nt: TGTGCCAGTACCCCCGGGGCAACTAATGAAAAACTGTTTTTT

clone_size: few
j_call: TRBJ1-1
v_call: TRBV19
d_call: -
cdr3_aa: CASTPTGSTEAFF
cdr3_nt: TGTGCCAGTACCCCGACTGGGAGCACTGAAGCTTTCTTT

clone_size: -
j_call: TRBJ1-4
v_call: TRBV7-9
d_call: -
cdr3_aa: CASSRTTTNEKLFF
cdr3_nt: TGTGCCAGCAGTCGGACAACAACTAATGAAAAACTGTTTTTT

clone_size: -
j_call: TRBJ2-5
v_call: TRBV7-2
d_call: TRBD2
cdr3_aa: CASSFNRNVGRAGVETQYF
cdr3_nt: TGTGCCAGCAGCTTTAACCGAAATGTGGGCAGGGCGGGGGTGGAGACCCAGTACTTC

clone_size: -
j_call: TRBJ1-1
v_call: TRBV11-2
d_call: -
cdr3_aa: CASTTQRTEAFF
cdr3_nt: TGTGCCAGCACGACTCAGAGGACTGAAGCTTTCTTT

clone_size: -
j_call: TRBJ1-4
v_call: TRBV6-5
d_call: -
cdr3_aa: CASILQGREKLFF
cdr3_nt: TGTGCCAGCATCCTTCAGGGGCGGGAAAAACTGTTTTTT

clone_size: once
j_call: TRBJ1-5
v_call: TRBV10-3
d_call: -
cdr3_aa: CAISEGGGAWSQHF
cdr3_nt: TGTGCCATCAGTGAGGGAGGGGGGGCCTGGAGCCAGCATTTT

clone_size: -
j_call: TRBJ1-2
v_call: TRBV7-9
d_call: TRBD1
cdr3_aa: CASSREGTVYGYTF
cdr3_nt: TGTGCCAGCAGCCGCGAAGGGACAGTCTATGGCTACACCTTC

clone_size: few
j_call: TRBJ2-1
v_call: TRBV5-1
d_call: TRBD2
cdr3_aa: CASSPHRAGDVNEQFF
cdr3_nt: TGCGCCAGCAGCCCTCATCGGGCGGGAGATGTGAATGAGCAGTTCTTC

clone_size: -
j_call: TRBJ1-2
v_call: TRBV12-5
d_call: TRBD1
cdr3_aa: CASGLDRGGHGYTF
cdr3_nt: TGTGCTAGTGGTTTAGACAGGGGAGGCCATGGCTACACCTTC

clone_size: -
j_call: TRBJ1-1
v_call: TRBV29-1
d_call: -
cdr3_aa: CSVAGQQTSEAFF
cdr3_nt: TGCAGCGTTGCCGGACAGCAGACAAGTGAAGCTTTCTTT

clone_size: -
j_call: TRBJ2-1
v_call: TRBV2
d_call: -
cdr3_aa: CASSASLTPGRNEQFF
cdr3_nt: TGTGCCAGCAGTGCGTCGCTGACACCCGGCAGGAATGAGCAGTTCTTC

clone_size: -
j_call: TRBJ1-1
v_call: TRBV27
d_call: TRBD1
cdr3_aa: CASSPTRQGRSTEAFF
cdr3_nt: TGTGCCAGCAGTCCCACCCGACAGGGAAGGAGCACTGAAGCTTTCTTT

clone_size: -
j_call: TRBJ1-5
v_call: TRBV10-2
d_call: -
cdr3_aa: CASSGQFNQPQHF
cdr3_nt: TGCGCCAGCAGTGGACAGTTTAATCAGCCCCAGCATTTT

clone_size: -
j_call: TRBJ1-5
v_call: TRBV9
d_call: TRBD1
cdr3_aa: CASSPTGTGSNQPQHF
cdr3_nt: TGTGCCAGCAGCCCAACCGGGACAGGGTCAAATCAGCCCCAGCATTTT

clone_size: -
j_call: TRBJ2-5
v_call: TRBV7-6
d_call: -
cdr3_aa: CASSSQETQYF
cdr3_nt: TGTGCCAGCAGCTCACAAGAGACCCAGTACTTC

clone_size: -
j_call: TRBJ2-7
v_call: TRBV5-8
d_call: TRBD1
cdr3_aa: CASSPGTGSYEQYF
cdr3_nt: TGTGCCAGCAGCCCCGGGACAGGGAGCTACGAGCAGTACTTC